The entry that follows covers one T cell receptor beta chain sequence. Its target is unknown. The CDR3 spans 15 residues. CDR1 and CDR2 (germline): ENHRY, SYGVKD. Trimming left V 6 bases short and J 2 bases short, with 15 bases between. RNA transcripts provided the source from which TCR beta CDR3 regions were amplified. The TCR CDR3 first-round RT-PCR relied on the HTBI primer set. Via MiXCR, TCRdb re-called the multiplex PCR reads, giving one row per CDR3 protein. This sample has 700,000 to 850,000 distinct CDR3 sequences, with 30% to 40% found just once. The sample originates from a study of T cells in Graves' hyperthyroidism and ophthalmopathy. Study-wide findings and caveats: Clonotypes that were expanded in thyroid above 0.001 mostly appeared in blood too. Stable hyperthyroidism was separated from ophthalmopathy by a model based on 13 V-J features.

Sequencing used blood. This clonotype originated in a woman in her 40s with Graves' hyperthyroidism. The chain is built from TRBV10-3 and TRBJ2-3; perhaps TRBD2 as D (5 bases). Written as DNA, the CDR3 is TGTGCCATCAGGATTGAGGGCCCCAACACAGATACGCAGTATTTT. Residues: CAIRIEGPNTDTQYF.